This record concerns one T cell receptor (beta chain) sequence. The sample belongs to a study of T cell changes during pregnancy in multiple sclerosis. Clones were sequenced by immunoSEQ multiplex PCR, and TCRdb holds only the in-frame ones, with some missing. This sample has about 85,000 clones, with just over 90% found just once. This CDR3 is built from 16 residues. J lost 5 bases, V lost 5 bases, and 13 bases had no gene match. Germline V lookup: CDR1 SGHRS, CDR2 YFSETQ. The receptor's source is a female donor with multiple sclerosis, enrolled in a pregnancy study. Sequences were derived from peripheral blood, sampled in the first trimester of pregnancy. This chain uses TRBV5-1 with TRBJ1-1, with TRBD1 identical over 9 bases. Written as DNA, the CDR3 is TGCGCCAGCAGTCAAGGGACAGGGCTGGTTGGAACTGAAGCTTTCTTT. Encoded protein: CASSQGTGLVGTEAFF.